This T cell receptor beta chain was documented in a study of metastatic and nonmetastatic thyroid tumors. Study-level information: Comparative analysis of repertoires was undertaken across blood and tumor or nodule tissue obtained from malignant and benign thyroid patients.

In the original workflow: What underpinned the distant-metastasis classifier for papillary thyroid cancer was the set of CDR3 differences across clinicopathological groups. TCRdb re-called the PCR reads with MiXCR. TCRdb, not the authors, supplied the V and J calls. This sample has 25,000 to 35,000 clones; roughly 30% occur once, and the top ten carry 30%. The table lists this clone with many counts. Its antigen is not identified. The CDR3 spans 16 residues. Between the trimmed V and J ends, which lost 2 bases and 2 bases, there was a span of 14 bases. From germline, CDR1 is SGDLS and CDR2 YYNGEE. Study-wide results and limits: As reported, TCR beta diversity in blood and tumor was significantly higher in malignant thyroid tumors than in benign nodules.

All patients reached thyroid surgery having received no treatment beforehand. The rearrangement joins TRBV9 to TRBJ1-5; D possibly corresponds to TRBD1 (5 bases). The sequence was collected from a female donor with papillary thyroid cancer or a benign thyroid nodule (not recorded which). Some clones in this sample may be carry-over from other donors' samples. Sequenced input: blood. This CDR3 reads CASSVEQVQGNQPQHF. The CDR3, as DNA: TGTGCCAGCAGCGTCGAACAGGTACAAGGCAATCAGCCCCAGCATTTT.